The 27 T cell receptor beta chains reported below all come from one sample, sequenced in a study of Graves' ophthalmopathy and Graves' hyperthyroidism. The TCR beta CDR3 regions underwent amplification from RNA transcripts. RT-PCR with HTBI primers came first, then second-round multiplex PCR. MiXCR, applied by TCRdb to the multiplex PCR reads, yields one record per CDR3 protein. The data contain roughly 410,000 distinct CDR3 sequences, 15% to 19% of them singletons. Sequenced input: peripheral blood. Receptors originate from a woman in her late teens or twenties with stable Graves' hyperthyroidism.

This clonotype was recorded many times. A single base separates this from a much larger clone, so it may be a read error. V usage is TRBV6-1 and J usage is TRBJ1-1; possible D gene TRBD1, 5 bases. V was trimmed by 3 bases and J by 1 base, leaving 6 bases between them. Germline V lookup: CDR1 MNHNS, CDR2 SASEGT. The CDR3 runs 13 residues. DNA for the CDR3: TGTGCCAGCAGTGATGGGGGGAACACTGAAGCTTTCTTT. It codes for CASSDGGNTEAFF.

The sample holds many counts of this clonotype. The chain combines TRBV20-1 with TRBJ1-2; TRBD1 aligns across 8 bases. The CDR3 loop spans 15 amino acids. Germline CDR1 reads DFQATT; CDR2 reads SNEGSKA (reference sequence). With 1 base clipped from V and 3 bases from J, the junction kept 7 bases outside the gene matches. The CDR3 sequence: CSARANRDRHYGYTF. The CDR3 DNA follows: TGCAGTGCTAGAGCGAACCGGGACAGGCACTATGGCTACACCTTC.

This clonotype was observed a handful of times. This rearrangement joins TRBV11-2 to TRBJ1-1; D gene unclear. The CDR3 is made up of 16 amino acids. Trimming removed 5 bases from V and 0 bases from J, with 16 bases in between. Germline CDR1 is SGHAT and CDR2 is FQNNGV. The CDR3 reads CASSPGIRTMNTEAFF. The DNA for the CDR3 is TGTGCCAGCAGCCCCGGGATACGAACCATGAACACTGAAGCTTTCTTT. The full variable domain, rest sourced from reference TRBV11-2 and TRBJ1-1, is EAGVAQSPRYKIIEKRQSVAFWCNPISGHATLYWYQQILGQGPKLLIQFQNNGVVDDSQLPKDRFSAERLKGVDSTLKIQPAKLEDSAVYLCASSPGIRTMNTEAFFGQGTRLTVV.

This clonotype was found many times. The CDR3 sequence is CASSPRTGNEQYF. CDR3 nucleotide sequence: TGTGCCAGCAGTCCTAGGACAGGGAACGAGCAGTACTTC. The chain uses TRBV12-3 or TRBV12-4 and TRBJ2-7; 8 bases are shared with TRBD1. Trimming cost V 5 bases and J 5 bases; bases outside gene matches: 5. The CDR3 covers 13 residues.

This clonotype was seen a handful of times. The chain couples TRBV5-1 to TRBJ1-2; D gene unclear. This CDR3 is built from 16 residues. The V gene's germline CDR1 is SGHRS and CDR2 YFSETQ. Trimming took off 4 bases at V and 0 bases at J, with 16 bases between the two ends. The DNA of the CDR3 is TGCGCCAGCAGCCCCCTGACCGTTCCCTCTAACTATGGCTACACCTTC. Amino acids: CASSPLTVPSNYGYTF.

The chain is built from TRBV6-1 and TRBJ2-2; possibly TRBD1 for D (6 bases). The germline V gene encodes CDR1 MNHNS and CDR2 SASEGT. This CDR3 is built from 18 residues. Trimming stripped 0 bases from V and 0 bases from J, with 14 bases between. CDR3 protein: CASSEAGLKGANTGELFF. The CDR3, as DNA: TGTGCCAGCAGTGAAGCGGGCTTGAAGGGGGCGAACACCGGGGAGCTGTTTTTT.

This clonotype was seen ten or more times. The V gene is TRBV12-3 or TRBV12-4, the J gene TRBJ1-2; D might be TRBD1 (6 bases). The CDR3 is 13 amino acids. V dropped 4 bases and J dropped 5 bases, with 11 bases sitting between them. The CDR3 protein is CASSSGDIYGYTF. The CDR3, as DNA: TGTGCCAGCAGTTCCGGGGACATTTATGGCTACACCTTC.

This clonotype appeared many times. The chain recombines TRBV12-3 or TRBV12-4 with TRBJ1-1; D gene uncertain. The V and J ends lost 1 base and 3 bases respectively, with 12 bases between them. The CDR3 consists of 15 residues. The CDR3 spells CASSLGGSGDTEAFF. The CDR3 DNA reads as TGTGCCAGCAGTTTAGGCGGGAGCGGGGACACTGAAGCTTTCTTT.

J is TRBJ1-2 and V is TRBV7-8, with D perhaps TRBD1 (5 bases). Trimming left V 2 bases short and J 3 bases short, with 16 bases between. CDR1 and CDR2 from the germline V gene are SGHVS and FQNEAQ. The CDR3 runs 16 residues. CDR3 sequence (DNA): TGTGCCAGCAGCTTAACCGGGGCCTACTATGACTATGGCTACACCTTC. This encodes CASSLTGAYYDYGYTF.

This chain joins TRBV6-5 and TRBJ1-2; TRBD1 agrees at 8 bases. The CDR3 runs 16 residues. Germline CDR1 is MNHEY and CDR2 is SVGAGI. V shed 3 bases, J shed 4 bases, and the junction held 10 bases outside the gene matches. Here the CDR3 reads CASSYLDPTGAYGYTF. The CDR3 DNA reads TGTGCCAGCAGTTATCTAGACCCGACAGGGGCCTATGGCTACACCTTC.

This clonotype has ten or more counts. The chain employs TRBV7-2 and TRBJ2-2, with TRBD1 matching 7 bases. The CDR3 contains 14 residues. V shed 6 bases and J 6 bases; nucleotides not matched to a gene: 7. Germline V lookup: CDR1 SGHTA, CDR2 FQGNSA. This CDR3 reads CASSRDTGAGELFF. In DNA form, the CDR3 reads TGTGCCAGCAGTCGGGACACAGGGGCCGGGGAGCTGTTTTTT. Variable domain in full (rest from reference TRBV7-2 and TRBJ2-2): GAGVSQSPSNKVTEKGKDVELRCDPISGHTALYWYRQSLGQGLEFLIYFQGNSAPDKSGLPSDRFSAERTGGSVSTLTIQRTQQEDSAVYLCASSRDTGAGELFFGEGSRLTVL.

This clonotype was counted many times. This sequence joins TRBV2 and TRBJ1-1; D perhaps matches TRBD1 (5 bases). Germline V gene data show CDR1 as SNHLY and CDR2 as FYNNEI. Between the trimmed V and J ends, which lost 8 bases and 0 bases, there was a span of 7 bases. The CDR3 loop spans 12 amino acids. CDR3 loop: CASRQMNTEAFF. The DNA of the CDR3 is TGTGCCAGCCGACAGATGAACACTGAAGCTTTCTTT.

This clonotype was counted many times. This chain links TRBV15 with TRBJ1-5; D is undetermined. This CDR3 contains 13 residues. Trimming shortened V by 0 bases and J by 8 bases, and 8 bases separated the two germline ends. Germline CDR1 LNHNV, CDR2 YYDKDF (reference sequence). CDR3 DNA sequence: TGTGCCACCAGCAGAGATCCTGGGGAGCCCCAGCATTTT. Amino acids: CATSRDPGEPQHF.

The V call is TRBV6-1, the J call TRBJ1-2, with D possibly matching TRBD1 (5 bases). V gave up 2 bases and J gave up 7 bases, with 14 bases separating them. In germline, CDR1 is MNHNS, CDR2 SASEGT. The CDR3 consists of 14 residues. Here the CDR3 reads CASSEKVTGTGYTF. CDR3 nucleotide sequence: TGTGCCAGCAGTGAAAAGGTCACAGGAACTGGCTACACCTTC.

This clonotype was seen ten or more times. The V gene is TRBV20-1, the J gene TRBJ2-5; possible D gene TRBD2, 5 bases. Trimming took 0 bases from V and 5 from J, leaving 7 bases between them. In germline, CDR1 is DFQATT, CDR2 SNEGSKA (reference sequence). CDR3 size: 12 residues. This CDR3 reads CSARDPGETQYF. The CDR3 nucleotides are TGCAGTGCTAGAGATCCGGGGGAGACCCAGTACTTC.

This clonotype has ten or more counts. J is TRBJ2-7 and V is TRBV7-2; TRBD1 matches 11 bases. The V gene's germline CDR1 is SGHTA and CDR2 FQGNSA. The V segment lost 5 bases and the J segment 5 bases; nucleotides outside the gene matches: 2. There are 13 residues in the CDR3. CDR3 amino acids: CASSRDRGDEQYF. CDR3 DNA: TGTGCCAGCAGCCGGGACAGGGGGGACGAGCAGTACTTC.

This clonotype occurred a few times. The CDR3 DNA reads as TGCGCCAGCCAACCCGGGACCCAACCCGTCTATGGCTACACCTTC. Translating gives CASQPGTQPVYGYTF. The gene calls are TRBV5-1 and TRBJ1-2, with D possibly TRBD1 on 5 matching bases. V lost 7 bases and J lost 4, with 20 bases in between. This CDR3 is 15 amino acids long. The germline gives CDR1 SGHRS, CDR2 YFSETQ.

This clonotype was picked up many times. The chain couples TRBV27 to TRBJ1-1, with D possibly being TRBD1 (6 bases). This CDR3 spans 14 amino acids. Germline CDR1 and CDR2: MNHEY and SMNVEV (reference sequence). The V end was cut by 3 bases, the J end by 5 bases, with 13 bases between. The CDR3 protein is CASSFQTQGTEAFF. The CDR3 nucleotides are TGTGCCAGCAGTTTTCAGACACAGGGAACTGAAGCTTTCTTT.

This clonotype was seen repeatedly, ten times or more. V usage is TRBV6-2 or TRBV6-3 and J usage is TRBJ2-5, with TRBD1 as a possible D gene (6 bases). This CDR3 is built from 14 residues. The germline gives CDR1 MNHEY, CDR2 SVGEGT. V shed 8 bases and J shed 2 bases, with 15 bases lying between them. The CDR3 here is CASHEIGQQETQYF. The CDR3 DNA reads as TGTGCCAGCCACGAAATAGGACAGCAAGAGACCCAGTACTTC.

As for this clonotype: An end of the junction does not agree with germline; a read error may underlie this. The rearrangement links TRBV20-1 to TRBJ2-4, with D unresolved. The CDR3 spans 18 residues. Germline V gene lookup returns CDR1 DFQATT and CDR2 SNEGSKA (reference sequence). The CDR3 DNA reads TGCAGTGCTAGAGAGAGGACCCCCGTTGATCCGTCCAAAAACATTAAGTACTTC. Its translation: CSARERTPVDPSKNIKYF.

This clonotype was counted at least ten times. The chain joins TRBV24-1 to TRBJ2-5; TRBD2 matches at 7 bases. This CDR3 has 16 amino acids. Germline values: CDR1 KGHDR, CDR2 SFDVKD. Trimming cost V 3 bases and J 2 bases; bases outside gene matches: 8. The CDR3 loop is CATSDPSPGGQETQYF. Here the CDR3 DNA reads TGTGCCACCAGTGATCCCAGTCCGGGGGGTCAAGAGACCCAGTACTTC.

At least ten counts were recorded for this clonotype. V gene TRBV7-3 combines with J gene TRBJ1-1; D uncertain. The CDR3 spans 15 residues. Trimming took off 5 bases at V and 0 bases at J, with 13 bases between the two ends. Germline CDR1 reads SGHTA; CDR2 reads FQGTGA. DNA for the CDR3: TGTGCCAGCAGCCGCGAGGCGGCCCTGAACACTGAAGCTTTCTTT. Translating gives CASSREAALNTEAFF.

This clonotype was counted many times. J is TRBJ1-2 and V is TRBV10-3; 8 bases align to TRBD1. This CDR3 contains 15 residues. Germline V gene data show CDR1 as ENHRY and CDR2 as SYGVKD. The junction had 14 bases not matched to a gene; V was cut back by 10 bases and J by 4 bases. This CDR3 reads CATANQGAGGYGYTF. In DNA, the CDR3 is TGTGCCACCGCCAACCAGGGGGCGGGAGGCTATGGCTACACCTTC.

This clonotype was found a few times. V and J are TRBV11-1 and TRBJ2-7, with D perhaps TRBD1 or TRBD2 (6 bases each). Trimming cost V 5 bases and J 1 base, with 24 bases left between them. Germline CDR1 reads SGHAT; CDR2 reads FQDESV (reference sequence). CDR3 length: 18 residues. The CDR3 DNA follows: TGTGCCAGCAGCCCCTACGGGGGCACAAGTAAACAATCCTACGAGCAGTACTTC. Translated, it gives CASSPYGGTSKQSYEQYF.

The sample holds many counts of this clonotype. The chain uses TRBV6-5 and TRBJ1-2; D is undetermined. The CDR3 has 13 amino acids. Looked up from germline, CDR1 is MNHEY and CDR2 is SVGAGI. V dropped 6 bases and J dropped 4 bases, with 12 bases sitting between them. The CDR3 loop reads CASSPDGSYGYTF. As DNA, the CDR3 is TGTGCCAGCAGCCCGGACGGGAGCTATGGCTACACCTTC.

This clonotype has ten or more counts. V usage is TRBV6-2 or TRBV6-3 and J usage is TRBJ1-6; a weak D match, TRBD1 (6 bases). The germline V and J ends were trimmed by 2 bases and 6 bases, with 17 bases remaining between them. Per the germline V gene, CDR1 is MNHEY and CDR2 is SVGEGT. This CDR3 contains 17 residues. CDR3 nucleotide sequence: TGTGCCAGCAGTTACCGGACAGCTAGATCTGTTAATTCACCCCTCCACTTT. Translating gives CASSYRTARSVNSPLHF.

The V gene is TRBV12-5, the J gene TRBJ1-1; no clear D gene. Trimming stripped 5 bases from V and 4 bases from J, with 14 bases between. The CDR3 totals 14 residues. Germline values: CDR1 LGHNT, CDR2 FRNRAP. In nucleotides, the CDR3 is TGTGCTAGTGGTCCGACGAACGGGGTCACTGAAGCTTTCTTT. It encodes CASGPTNGVTEAFF.